The 14 T cell receptor beta chains presented below share a single source sample, sequenced in a study of blood T cell repertoires in COVID-19. Assay used: immunoSEQ multiplex PCR; TCRdb lists only in-frame clones, some missing. Of 150,000 to 200,000 clones in the sample, 79% were seen once. Sequenced input: peripheral blood. These receptors were collected from a man aged 60 to 69 with active or convalescent COVID-19.

V and J are TRBV7-2 and TRBJ1-5, with 8 nucleotides matching TRBD1. Looked up from germline, CDR1 is SGHTA and CDR2 is FQGNSA. V trimming: 10 bases; J trimming: 7 bases; junction bases outside the gene matches: 12. The CDR3 sequence is 14 residues long. CDR3 DNA sequence: TGTGCCACCCGAGATGGACAGGGCGGACAGCCCCAGCATTTT. This gives the protein CATRDGQGGQPQHF.

The chain has TRBV11-2 and TRBJ1-5; TRBD1 agrees at 7 bases. The CDR3 covers 13 residues. Trimming removed 1 base from V and 7 bases from J; junction bases left unmatched: 1. Germline assignment: CDR1 SGHAT and CDR2 FQNNGV. The CDR3 region has the DNA TGTGCCAGCAGCTTAGTAGGGGGCCAGCCCCAGCATTTT. Encoded protein: CASSLVGGQPQHF.

The chain joins TRBV19 to TRBJ1-5, with D perhaps TRBD1 (5 bases). The CDR3 is 12 amino acids. In germline, CDR1 is LNHDA, CDR2 SQIVND (reference sequence). Trimming took off 6 bases at V and 5 bases at J, with 8 bases between the two ends. The CDR3 DNA reads TGTGCCAGTAGCCCCAGGGATCAGCCCCAGCATTTT. Amino acid sequence: CASSPRDQPQHF.

The J gene is TRBJ2-3, the V gene TRBV24-1; 8 bases align to TRBD2. CDR1 KGHDR and CDR2 SFDVKD come from the germline V gene. J lost 5 bases, V lost 0 bases, and 3 bases had no gene match. CDR3 length: 15 amino acids. CDR3 loop: CATSDLLAGKDTQYF. The CDR3 DNA reads TGTGCCACCAGTGATTTGCTAGCGGGTAAAGATACGCAGTATTTT.

The chain couples TRBV10-3 to TRBJ1-1, with D perhaps TRBD1 (5 bases). From germline, CDR1 is ENHRY and CDR2 SYGVKD. Trimming removed 4 bases from V and 7 bases from J, with 13 bases in between. The CDR3 extends over 13 amino acids. In DNA form, the CDR3 reads TGTGCCATCAGTGGGGGGGGATCAGGTGAAGCTTTCTTT. Protein: CAISGGGSGEAFF.

Notes on this clone: Mismatch with germline at one junction end may stem from a read error. The chain carries TRBV6-5 and TRBJ2-7, with a tentative D call TRBD2 (6 bases). The CDR3 consists of 11 residues. The germline gives CDR1 MNHEY, CDR2 SVGAGI. The CDR3 protein is CASSYLGREVF. CDR3 in DNA: TGTGCCAGCAGTTACTTGGGCAGGGAGGTCTTC.

This clone was counted only a few times. This chain uses TRBV18 with TRBJ2-5, with a tentative D call TRBD2 (6 bases). Germline-derived CDR1 and CDR2 are KGHSH and LQKENI. The CDR3 covers 14 residues. Trimming took 3 bases from V and 0 from J, leaving 8 bases between them. In nucleotides, the CDR3 is TGTGCCAGCTCACCCAAGCGGGACCAAGAGACCCAGTACTTC. Translation gives CASSPKRDQETQYF. Full variable domain (outside the CDR3, taken from reference TRBV18 and TRBJ2-5): NAGVMQNPRHLVRRRGQEARLRCSPMKGHSHVYWYRQLPEEGLKFMVYLQKENIIDESGMPKERFSAEFPKEGPSILRIQQVVRGDSAAYFCASSPKRDQETQYFGPGTRLLVL.

This clone occurred a few times. The gene calls are TRBV6-2 or TRBV6-3 and TRBJ1-2; D unresolved. This CDR3 contains 13 residues. Between the trimmed V and J ends, which lost 2 bases and 5 bases, there was a span of 9 bases. CDR1 and CDR2 from the germline V gene are MNHEY and SVGEGT. The CDR3 bases are TGTGCCAGCAGTTACCGGGAGTTTTATGGCTACACCTTC. Residues: CASSYREFYGYTF.

The chain combines TRBV21-1 with TRBJ2-2; the table assigns TRBD1, which was not confirmed against the DNA. TRBV21-1 is a known pseudogene. The CDR3 loop spans 15 amino acids. For the CDR3, the DNA is TGTGCCAGCTCGGGGACAGGAGCTAACACCGGGGAGCTGTTTTTT. Protein sequence: CASSGTGANTGELFF.

The CDR3 DNA sequence: TGCGCCAGTGACCAGGGGATCGCCACCGGGGAGCTGTTTTTT. As protein: CASDQGIATGELFF. V usage is TRBV5-1 and J usage is TRBJ2-2; TRBD1 might be the D (6 bases). The CDR3 runs 14 residues. The V and J ends lost 8 bases and 4 bases respectively, with 15 bases between them. Germline CDR1 is SGHRS and CDR2 is YFSETQ.

CDR3 in DNA: TGTGCCAGCAGGGGCCAACAAAACACCGGGGAGCTGTTTTTT. This gives the protein CASRGQQNTGELFF. The chain is built from TRBV2 and TRBJ2-2; no definite D call. V was pared by 6 bases and J by 2 bases, with 10 bases between. Germline loops: CDR1 SNHLY, CDR2 FYNNEI. This CDR3 is 14 amino acids long.

This clone turned up a few times. One end of the junction fails to match germline, which may point to a read error. Distinct nucleotide sequences in the sample also encode this CDR3. This chain uses TRBV7-9 with TRBJ2-3, with D tentatively TRBD1 (6 bases). The germline V gene has CDR1 SEHNR and CDR2 FQNEAQ (reference sequence). This CDR3 region has 14 residues. The CDR3 DNA is TGTGCCAGCACCTTAAGGGGGAGCACAGATACGCAGTATTTT. It codes for CASTLRGSTDTQYF.

This chain links TRBV4-1 with TRBJ2-7, with 8 nucleotides matching TRBD2. J lost 3 bases, V lost 0 bases, and 4 bases had no gene match. The CDR3 has 15 amino acids. Germline V gene data show CDR1 as MGHRA and CDR2 as YSYEKL. The CDR3 protein is CASSQDSGDLYEQYF. As DNA, the CDR3 is TGCGCCAGCAGCCAAGATAGCGGGGACCTCTACGAGCAGTACTTC.

Details on this clone: This same CDR3 is encoded by further DNA sequences in the sample. The V call is TRBV12-3 or TRBV12-4, the J call TRBJ2-2, with D possibly TRBD2 on 6 matching bases. CDR3 length: 13 residues. V was cut by 3 bases and J by 4 bases, with 6 bases left in between. The CDR3 protein is CASSLGGTGELFF. CDR3 nucleotide sequence: TGTGCCAGCAGTTTGGGGGGCACCGGGGAGCTGTTTTTT.